The 21 T cell receptor beta chains in this list originate from one sample, sequenced in a study of T cell responses to AZD1222 COVID-19 vaccine. Using immunoSEQ multiplex PCR, the repertoire was profiled, and TCRdb retains in-frame clones only, with some absent. The sample consists of tens of thousands of clones, 90% of them appearing once. The material sequenced was peripheral blood, taken 28 days after the second AZD1222 dose. These receptor sequences come from an adult who received the AZD1222 COVID-19 vaccine.

This clone appeared a single time. V usage is TRBV11-3 and J usage is TRBJ2-1; D is ambiguous. Germline V CDR1 and CDR2: SGHNT, YENEEA. V shed 2 bases and J shed 11 bases, with 7 bases lying between them. The CDR3 covers 11 residues. CDR3 coding DNA: TGTGCCAGCAGCTTAACAGAGAAGCAGTTCTTC. It specifies CASSLTEKQFF.

The chain combines TRBV9 with TRBJ2-3; no reliable D call. Trimming took 0 bases from V and 0 from J, leaving 11 bases between them. Germline V gives CDR1 SGDLS, CDR2 YYNGEE. The CDR3 is 16 amino acids. The CDR3 reads CASSVDPPPSTDTQYF. The CDR3 bases are TGTGCCAGCAGCGTAGATCCACCCCCTAGCACAGATACGCAGTATTTT.

Here the CDR3 DNA reads TGTGCCAGTAGGCCTCCGGGACCGAGAGTCTATGGCTACACCTTC. This sequence encodes CASRPPGPRVYGYTF. This sequence joins TRBV19 and TRBJ1-2; a weak D match, TRBD1 (5 bases). Per germline, CDR1 LNHDA and CDR2 SQIVND (reference sequence). Trimming cost V 6 bases and J 4 bases, with 18 bases left between them. This CDR3 contains 15 residues.

V usage is TRBV6-1 and J usage is TRBJ1-6, with D tentatively TRBD1 (6 bases). V lost 5 bases, J lost 9 bases, and 17 bases lay in between. Germline CDR1 MNHNS, CDR2 SASEGT. This CDR3 spans 15 amino acids. The CDR3 loop reads CASSWQGHGRSPLHF. The CDR3 DNA reads as TGTGCCAGCAGTTGGCAGGGACACGGTCGTTCACCCCTCCACTTT.

Here the CDR3 DNA reads TGTGCCAGCAGCACGCCACGAACGGGGGGATGGAGGTCCGGGGAGCTGTTTTTT. Translated, it gives CASSTPRTGGWRSGELFF. V gene TRBV7-6 combines with J gene TRBJ2-2; 7 bases are a match to TRBD2. This CDR3 region has 18 residues. Germline V CDR1 and CDR2: SGHVS, FNYEAQ. V shed 5 bases and J 6 bases; nucleotides not matched to a gene: 18.

The J gene is TRBJ1-5, the V gene TRBV6-5, with 7 bases that match TRBD1. The germline V gene encodes CDR1 MNHEY and CDR2 SVGAGI. Trimming cost V 7 bases and J 2 bases; bases outside gene matches: 5. This CDR3 is built from 14 residues. CDR3 sequence reads: CASNSGTGNQPQHF. In nucleotides, the CDR3 is TGTGCCAGCAACTCCGGGACAGGCAATCAGCCCCAGCATTTT.

This rearrangement joins TRBV10-3 to TRBJ2-3; TRBD1 aligns across 7 bases. V lost 5 bases and J lost 1; bases outside the gene matches: 3. Germline values: CDR1 ENHRY, CDR2 SYGVKD. The CDR3 covers 14 residues. This chain's CDR3 is CAISPQGGTDTQYF. CDR3 sequence (DNA): TGTGCCATCAGTCCGCAGGGGGGCACAGATACGCAGTATTTT.

The chain recombines TRBV18 with TRBJ1-2; tentatively, D is TRBD1 (6 bases). There are 13 residues in the CDR3. The germline CDR1 and CDR2 sequences are KGHSH and LQKENI. Trimming stripped 6 bases from V and 8 bases from J, with 16 bases between. The CDR3 DNA follows: TGTGCCAGCTCCCAACCGGGGGCGGGCGGCTACACCTTC. It codes for CASSQPGAGGYTF.

The J gene is TRBJ2-5, the V gene TRBV7-9; D not resolved. The germline CDR1 and CDR2 sequences are SEHNR and FQNEAQ (reference sequence). The CDR3 totals 15 residues. Trimming pared 0 bases from V and 5 bases from J, leaving 13 bases between. For the CDR3, the DNA is TGTGCCAGCAGCTTAGCGTTGGGTAGTGGGGAGACCCAGTACTTC. Translating gives CASSLALGSGETQYF.

The genes are TRBV3-1 (or the pseudogene TRBV3-2) and TRBJ2-7; 7 bases are a match to TRBD1. Germline CDR1 reads LGHDT; CDR2 reads YNNKEL (reference sequence). The CDR3 totals 14 residues. With 7 bases clipped from V and 2 bases from J, the junction kept 8 bases outside the gene matches. In nucleotides, the CDR3 is TGTGCCAGCACCGGGACAGCCGGGGCCTACGAGCAGTACTTC. It specifies CASTGTAGAYEQYF.

The rearrangement links TRBV7-9 to TRBJ1-2, with D possibly matching TRBD1 (5 bases). The CDR3 has 14 residues. Germline V gene lookup returns CDR1 SEHNR and CDR2 FQNEAQ (reference sequence). Trimming stripped 8 bases from V and 1 base from J, with 14 bases between. The CDR3 nucleotides read TGTGCCAGCGTGGGGCCAACTATTAACTATGGCTACACCTTC. Translated: CASVGPTINYGYTF.

The chain couples TRBV11-3 to TRBJ1-5; 7 bases match TRBD1. The V segment lost 1 base and the J segment 4 bases; nucleotides outside the gene matches: 4. The CDR3 sequence is 15 residues long. CDR1 and CDR2 from the germline V gene are SGHNT and YENEEA. The CDR3 sequence is CASSLVGQANQPQHF. CDR3 in DNA: TGTGCCAGCAGCTTAGTCGGACAGGCGAATCAGCCCCAGCATTTT.

This chain connects TRBV11-3 to TRBJ2-2; 8 nucleotides agree with TRBD1. Germline lookup yields CDR1 SGHNT and CDR2 YENEEA. The ends lost 5 bases at V and 4 bases at J; junction bases unmatched: 9. This CDR3 region has 16 residues. CDR3 region: CASSRRQGQGTGELFF. DNA of the CDR3: TGTGCCAGCAGCCGAAGACAGGGGCAGGGCACCGGGGAGCTGTTTTTT.

This chain links TRBV7-9 with TRBJ1-5; D gene ambiguous. The CDR3 is made up of 14 amino acids. V lost 0 bases, J lost 0 bases, and 3 bases lay in between. Germline V gene lookup returns CDR1 SEHNR and CDR2 FQNEAQ (reference sequence). CDR3 DNA sequence: TGTGCCAGCAGCTTAGCTAGTAGCAATCAGCCCCAGCATTTT. This translates into CASSLASSNQPQHF.

Only a few counts were recorded for this clone. The chain has TRBV12-3 or TRBV12-4 and TRBJ2-1; D remains unclear. The CDR3 contains 11 residues. V was trimmed by 4 bases and J by 5 bases, leaving 3 bases between them. CDR3 DNA sequence: TGTGCCAGCAGTTGGGACAATGAGCAGTTCTTC. The encoded protein is CASSWDNEQFF.

V is TRBV29-1 and J is TRBJ1-5, with 7 bases that match TRBD1. The CDR3 contains 13 residues. Germline-derived CDR1 and CDR2 are SQVTM and ANQGSEA. The J segment lost 6 bases and the V segment lost 7 bases, leaving 9 bases of the junction unmatched. Here the CDR3 reads CSAGGGRGQPQHF. The CDR3 coding sequence is TGCAGCGCAGGGGGGGGGCGCGGTCAGCCCCAGCATTTT.

V gene TRBV2 combines with J gene TRBJ1-5, with 9 bases aligning to TRBD1. This CDR3 is 15 amino acids long. From germline, CDR1 is SNHLY and CDR2 FYNNEI. V trimming: 5 bases; J trimming: 7 bases; junction bases outside the gene matches: 9. The CDR3 region is CASSKETGGRQPQHF. For the CDR3, the DNA is TGTGCCAGCAGTAAGGAAACAGGGGGCCGGCAGCCCCAGCATTTT. Together with reference TRBV2 and TRBJ1-5, the CDR3 gives the full variable domain: EPEVTQTPSHQVTQMGQEVILRCVPISNHLYFYWYRQILGQKVEFLVSFYNNEISEKSEIFDDQFSVERPDGSNFTLKIRSTKLEDSAMYFCASSKETGGRQPQHFGDGTRLSIL.

J is TRBJ2-1 and V is TRBV24-1, with D possibly TRBD1 on 5 matching bases. This CDR3 has 17 residues. The V and J ends lost 8 bases and 5 bases respectively, with 24 bases between them. The germline V gene encodes CDR1 KGHDR and CDR2 SFDVKD. The CDR3 sequence: CATILTKPGAENNEQFF. The CDR3 coding sequence is TGTGCCACCATCCTGACGAAGCCTGGGGCGGAGAACAATGAGCAGTTCTTC.

This chain links TRBV7-3 with TRBJ1-3, with D maybe TRBD1 (5 bases). The V gene lost 0 bases and the J gene lost 4 bases, with 13 bases spanning the gap. The CDR3 sequence is 16 residues long. CDR1 is SGHTA, CDR2 FQGTGA, per germline. In nucleotides, the CDR3 is TGTGCCAGCAGCTTAACGCAAGCAGGGTCGGGAAACACCATATATTTT. Translating gives CASSLTQAGSGNTIYF.

The rearrangement links TRBV4-1 to TRBJ2-1; D is unclear. Germline values: CDR1 MGHRA, CDR2 YSYEKL. The CDR3 has 11 amino acids. Trimming removed 1 base from V and 7 bases from J, with 2 bases in between. CDR3 DNA: TGCGCCAGCAGCCAAGGAAATGAGCAGTTCTTC. It yields the protein CASSQGNEQFF.

The gene calls are TRBV9 and TRBJ1-2; TRBD1 is a possible D gene (6 bases). The CDR3 length is 15 residues. V lost 0 bases, J lost 7 bases, and 16 bases lay in between. Germline V gene data show CDR1 as SGDLS and CDR2 as YYNGEE. The DNA of the CDR3 is TGTGCCAGCAGCGTAGGTGAGGGGGTTTCGTTTGGCTACACCTTC. Its protein product is CASSVGEGVSFGYTF. Complete variable domain (other parts from reference TRBV9 and TRBJ1-2): DSGVTQTPKHLITATGQRVTLRCSPRSGDLSVYWYQQSLDQGLQFLIQYYNGEERAKGNILERFSAQQFPDLHSELNLSSLELGDSALYFCASSVGEGVSFGYTFGSGTRLTVV.